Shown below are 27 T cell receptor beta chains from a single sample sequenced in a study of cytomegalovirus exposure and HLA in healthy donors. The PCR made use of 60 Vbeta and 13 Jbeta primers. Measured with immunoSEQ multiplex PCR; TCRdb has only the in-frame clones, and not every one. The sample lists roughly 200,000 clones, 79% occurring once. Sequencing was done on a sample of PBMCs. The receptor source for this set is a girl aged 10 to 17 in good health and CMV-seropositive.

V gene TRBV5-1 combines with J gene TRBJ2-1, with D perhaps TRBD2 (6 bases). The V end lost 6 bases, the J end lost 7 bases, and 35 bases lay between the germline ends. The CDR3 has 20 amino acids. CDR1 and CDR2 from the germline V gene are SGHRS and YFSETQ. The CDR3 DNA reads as TGCGCCAGCAAGGCCCAGGGACTGACGGGGCCCCGGGACCGTCGTAATGAGCAGTTCTTC. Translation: CASKAQGLTGPRDRRNEQFF.

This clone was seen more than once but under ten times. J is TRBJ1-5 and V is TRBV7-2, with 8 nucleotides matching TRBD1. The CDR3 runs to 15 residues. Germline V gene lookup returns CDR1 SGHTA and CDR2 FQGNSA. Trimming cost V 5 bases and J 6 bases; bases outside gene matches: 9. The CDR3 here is CASSPETRGLQPQHF. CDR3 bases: TGTGCCAGCAGCCCCGAGACCAGGGGGCTTCAGCCCCAGCATTTT.

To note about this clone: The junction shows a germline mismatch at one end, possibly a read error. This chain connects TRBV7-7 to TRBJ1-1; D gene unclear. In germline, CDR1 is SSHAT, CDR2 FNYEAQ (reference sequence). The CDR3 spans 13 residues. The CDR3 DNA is TGTACCAGCAGCTTATTTCCGGACACTGAAGCTTTCTTT. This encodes CTSSLFPDTEAFF.

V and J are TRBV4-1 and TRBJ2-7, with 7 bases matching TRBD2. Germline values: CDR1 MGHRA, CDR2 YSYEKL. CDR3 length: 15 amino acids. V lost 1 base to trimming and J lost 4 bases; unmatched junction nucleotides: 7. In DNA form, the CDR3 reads TGCGCCAGCAGCCAAGGAGGGACTATAGTTTACGAGCAGTACTTC. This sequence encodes CASSQGGTIVYEQYF.

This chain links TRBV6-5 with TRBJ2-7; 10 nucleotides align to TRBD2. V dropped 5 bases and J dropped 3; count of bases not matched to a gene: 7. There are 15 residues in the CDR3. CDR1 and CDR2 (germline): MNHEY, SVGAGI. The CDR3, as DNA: TGTGCCAGCAGTAACACATGGACTAGCGGCTACGAGCAGTACTTC. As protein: CASSNTWTSGYEQYF.

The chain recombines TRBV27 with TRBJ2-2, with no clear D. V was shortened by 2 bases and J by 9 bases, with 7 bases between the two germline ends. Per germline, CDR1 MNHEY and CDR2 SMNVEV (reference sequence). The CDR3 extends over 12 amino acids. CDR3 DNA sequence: TGTGCCAGCAGTTTAAGAGGAAGGGAGCTGTTTTTT. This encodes CASSLRGRELFF.

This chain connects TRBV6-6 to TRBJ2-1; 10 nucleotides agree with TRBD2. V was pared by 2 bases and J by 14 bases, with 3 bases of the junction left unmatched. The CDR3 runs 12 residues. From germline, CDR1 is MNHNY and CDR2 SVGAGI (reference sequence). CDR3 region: CASSYGSGGEFF. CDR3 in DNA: TGTGCCAGCAGTTACGGGAGCGGGGGGGAGTTCTTC.

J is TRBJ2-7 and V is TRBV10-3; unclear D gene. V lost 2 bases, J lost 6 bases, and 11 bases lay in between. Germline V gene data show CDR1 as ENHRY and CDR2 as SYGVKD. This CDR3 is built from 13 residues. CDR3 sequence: CAISEPKRSEQYF. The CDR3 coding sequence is TGTGCCATCAGTGAGCCAAAAAGGAGCGAGCAGTACTTC.

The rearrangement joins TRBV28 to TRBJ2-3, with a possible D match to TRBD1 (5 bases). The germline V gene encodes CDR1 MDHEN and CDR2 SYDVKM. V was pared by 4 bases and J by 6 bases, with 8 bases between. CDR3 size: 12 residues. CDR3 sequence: CASSWAGDTQYF. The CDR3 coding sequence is TGTGCCAGCAGTTGGGCAGGGGATACGCAGTATTTT. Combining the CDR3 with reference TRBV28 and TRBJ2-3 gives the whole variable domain DVKVTQSSRYLVKRTGEKVFLECVQDMDHENMFWYRQDPGLGLRLIYFSYDVKMKEKGDIPEGYSVSREKKERFSLILESASTNQTSMYLCASSWAGDTQYFGPGTRLTVL.

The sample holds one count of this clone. CDR3: CAWSTSPGPYGYTF. CDR3 nucleotide sequence: TGTGCCTGGAGTACCAGTCCGGGTCCTTATGGCTACACCTTC. V and J are TRBV30 and TRBJ1-2; D is unresolved. CDR1 and CDR2 from the germline V gene are GTSNPN and SVGIG (reference sequence). CDR3 length: 14 amino acids. V lost 2 bases and J lost 5, with 15 bases in between.

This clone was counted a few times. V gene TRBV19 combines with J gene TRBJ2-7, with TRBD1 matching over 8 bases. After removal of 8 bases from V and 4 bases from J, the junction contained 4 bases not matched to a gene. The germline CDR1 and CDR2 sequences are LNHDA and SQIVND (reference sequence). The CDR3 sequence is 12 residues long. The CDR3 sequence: CASGRTGYEQYF. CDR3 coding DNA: TGTGCCAGTGGGAGGACAGGGTACGAGCAGTACTTC. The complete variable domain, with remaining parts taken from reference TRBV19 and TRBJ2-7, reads DGGITQSPKYLFRKEGQNVTLSCEQNLNHDAMYWYRQDPGQGLRLIYYSQIVNDFQKGDIAEGYSVSREKKESFPLTVTSAQKNPTAFYLCASGRTGYEQYFGPGTRLTVT.

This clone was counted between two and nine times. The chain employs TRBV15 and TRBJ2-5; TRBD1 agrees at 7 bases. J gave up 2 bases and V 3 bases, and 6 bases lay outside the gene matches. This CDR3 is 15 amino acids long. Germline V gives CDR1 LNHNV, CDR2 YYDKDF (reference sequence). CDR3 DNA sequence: TGTGCCACCAGCAGCCAACCGGGACAGCAAGAGACCCAGTACTTC. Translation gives CATSSQPGQQETQYF.

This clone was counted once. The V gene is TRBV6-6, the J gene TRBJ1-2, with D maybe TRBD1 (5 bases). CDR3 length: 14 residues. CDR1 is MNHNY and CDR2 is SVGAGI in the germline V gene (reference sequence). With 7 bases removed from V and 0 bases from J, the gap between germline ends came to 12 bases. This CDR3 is CASTLDRANYGYTF. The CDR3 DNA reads TGTGCCAGCACCCTCGACAGAGCTAACTATGGCTACACCTTC.

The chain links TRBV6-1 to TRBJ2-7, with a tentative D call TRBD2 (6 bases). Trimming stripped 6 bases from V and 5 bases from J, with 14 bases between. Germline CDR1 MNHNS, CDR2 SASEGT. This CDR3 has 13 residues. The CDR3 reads CASRRMGGDEQYF. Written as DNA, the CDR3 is TGTGCCAGCAGGCGGATGGGGGGAGACGAGCAGTACTTC.

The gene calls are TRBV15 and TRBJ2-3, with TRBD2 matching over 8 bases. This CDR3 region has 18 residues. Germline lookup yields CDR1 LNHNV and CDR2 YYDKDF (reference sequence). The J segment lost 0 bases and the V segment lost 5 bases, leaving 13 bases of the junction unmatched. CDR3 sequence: CATSLTQTSGTSTDTQYF. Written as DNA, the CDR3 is TGTGCCACCAGCCTCACCCAAACTAGCGGAACTAGCACAGATACGCAGTATTTT.

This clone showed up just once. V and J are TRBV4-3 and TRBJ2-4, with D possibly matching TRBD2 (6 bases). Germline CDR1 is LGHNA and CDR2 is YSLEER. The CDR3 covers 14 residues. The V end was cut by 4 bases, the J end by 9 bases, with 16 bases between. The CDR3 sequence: CASSLEVLASIQYF. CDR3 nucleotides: TGCGCCAGCAGCCTGGAGGTCCTAGCGTCCATTCAGTACTTC.

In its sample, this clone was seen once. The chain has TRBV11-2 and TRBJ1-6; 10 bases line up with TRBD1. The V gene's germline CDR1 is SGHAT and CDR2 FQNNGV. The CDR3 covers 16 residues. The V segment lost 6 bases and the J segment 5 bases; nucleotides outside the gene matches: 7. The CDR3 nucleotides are TGTGCCAGCAGGCTGACAGGGGGCAGGGATAATTCACCCCTCCACTTT. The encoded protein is CASRLTGGRDNSPLHF. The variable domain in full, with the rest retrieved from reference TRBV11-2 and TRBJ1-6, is EAGVAQSPRYKIIEKRQSVAFWCNPISGHATLYWYQQILGQGPKLLIQFQNNGVVDDSQLPKDRFSAERLKGVDSTLKIQPAKLEDSAVYLCASRLTGGRDNSPLHFGNGTRLTVT.

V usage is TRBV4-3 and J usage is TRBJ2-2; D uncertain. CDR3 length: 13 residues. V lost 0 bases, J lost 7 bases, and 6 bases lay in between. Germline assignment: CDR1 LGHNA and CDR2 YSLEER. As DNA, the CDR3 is TGCGCCAGCAGCCAAGATACATACGGGGAGCTGTTTTTT. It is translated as CASSQDTYGELFF.

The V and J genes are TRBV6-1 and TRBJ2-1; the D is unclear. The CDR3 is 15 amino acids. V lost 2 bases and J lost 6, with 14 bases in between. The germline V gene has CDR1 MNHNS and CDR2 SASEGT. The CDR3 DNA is TGTGCCAGCAGTGAACTAGTCGCCCAGCCCAATGAGCAGTTCTTC. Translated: CASSELVAQPNEQFF.

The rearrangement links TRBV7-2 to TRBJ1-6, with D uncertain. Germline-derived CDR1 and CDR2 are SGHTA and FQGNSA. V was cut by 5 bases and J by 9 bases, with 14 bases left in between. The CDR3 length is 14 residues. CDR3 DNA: TGTGCCAGCAGCCAAAACGGACTGGGTTCACCCCTCCACTTT. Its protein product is CASSQNGLGSPLHF.

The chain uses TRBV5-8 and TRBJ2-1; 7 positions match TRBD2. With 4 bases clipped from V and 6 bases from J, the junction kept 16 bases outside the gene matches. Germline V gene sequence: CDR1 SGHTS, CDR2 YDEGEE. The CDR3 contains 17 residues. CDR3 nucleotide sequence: TGTGCCAGCAGCCCGGGGCTCCTAAGACTAGCAGGCAATGAGCAGTTCTTC. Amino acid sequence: CASSPGLLRLAGNEQFF.

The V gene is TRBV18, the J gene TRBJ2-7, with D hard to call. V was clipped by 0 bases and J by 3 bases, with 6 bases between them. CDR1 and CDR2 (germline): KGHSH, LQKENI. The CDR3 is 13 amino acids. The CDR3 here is CASSPPVLYEQYF. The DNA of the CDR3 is TGTGCCAGCTCACCACCTGTCCTCTACGAGCAGTACTTC.

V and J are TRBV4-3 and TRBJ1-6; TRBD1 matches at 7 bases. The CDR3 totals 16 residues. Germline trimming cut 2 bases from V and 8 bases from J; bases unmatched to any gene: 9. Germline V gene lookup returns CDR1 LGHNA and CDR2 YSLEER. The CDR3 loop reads CASSQTGDALDSPLHF. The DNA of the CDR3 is TGCGCCAGCAGCCAAACAGGGGATGCTTTGGATTCACCCCTCCACTTT.

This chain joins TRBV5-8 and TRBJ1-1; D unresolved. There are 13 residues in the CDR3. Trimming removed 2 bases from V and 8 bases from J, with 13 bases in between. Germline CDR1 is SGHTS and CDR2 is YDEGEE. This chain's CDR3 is CASSLLRGGEAFF. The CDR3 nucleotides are TGTGCCAGCAGCTTATTACGGGGTGGGGAAGCTTTCTTT.

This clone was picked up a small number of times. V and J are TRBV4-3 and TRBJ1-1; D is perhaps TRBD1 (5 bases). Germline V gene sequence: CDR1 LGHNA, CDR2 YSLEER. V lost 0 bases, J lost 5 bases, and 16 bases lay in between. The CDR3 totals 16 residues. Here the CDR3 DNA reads TGCGCCAGCAGCCAAGATTATGGGGCACGGGGGACTGAAGCTTTCTTT. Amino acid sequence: CASSQDYGARGTEAFF.

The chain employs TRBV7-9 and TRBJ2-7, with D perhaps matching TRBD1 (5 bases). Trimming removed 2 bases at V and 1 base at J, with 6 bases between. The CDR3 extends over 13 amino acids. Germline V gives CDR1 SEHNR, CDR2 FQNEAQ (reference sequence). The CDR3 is CASSLSGSYEQYF. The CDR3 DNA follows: TGTGCCAGCAGCTTATCAGGGTCCTACGAGCAGTACTTC.

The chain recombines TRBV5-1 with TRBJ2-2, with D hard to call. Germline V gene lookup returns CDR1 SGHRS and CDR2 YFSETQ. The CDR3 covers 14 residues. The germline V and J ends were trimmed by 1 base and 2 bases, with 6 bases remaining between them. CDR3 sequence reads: CASSLLTNTGELFF. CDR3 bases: TGCGCCAGCAGCTTGCTTACAAACACCGGGGAGCTGTTTTTT. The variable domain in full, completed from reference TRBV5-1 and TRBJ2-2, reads KAGVTQTPRYLIKTRGQQVTLSCSPISGHRSVSWYQQTPGQGLQFLFEYFSETQRNKGNFPGRFSGRQFSNSRSEMNVSTLELGDSALYLCASSLLTNTGELFFGEGSRLTVL.